This T cell receptor (beta chain) is from a study of CD8+ T cells in alopecia areata. Trimming took off 2 bases at V and 0 bases at J, with 12 bases between the two ends. From germline, CDR1 is SGHRS and CDR2 YFSETQ. CDR3 length equals 16 residues. Treatment in this sample: oral pan-JAK inhibitor, 5-10 mg twice daily. Following RNA extraction, reverse transcription yielded cDNA that acted as the sequencing template. The repertoire was sequenced with immunoSEQ multiplex PCR; TCRdb's copy has only in-frame clones and lacks some. The data show more than 110,000 clones, around half seen once. Sequences were derived from CD8+ T cells sorted from blood, sampled at week 4, from a patient treated with tofacitinib. The chain couples TRBV5-1 to TRBJ1-3; no firm D call. This receptor was taken from a human donor with alopecia areata. For the CDR3, the DNA is TGCGCCAGCAGCTTTGACCAAACGTACTCTGGAAACACCATATATTTT. Translated, it gives CASSFDQTYSGNTIYF.